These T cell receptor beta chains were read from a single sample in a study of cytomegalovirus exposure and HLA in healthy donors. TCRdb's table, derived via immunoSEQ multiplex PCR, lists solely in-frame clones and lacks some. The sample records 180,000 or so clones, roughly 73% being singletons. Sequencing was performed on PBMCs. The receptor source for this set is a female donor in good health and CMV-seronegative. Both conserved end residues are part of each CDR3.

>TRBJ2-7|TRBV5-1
CASSLTGKDEQYF
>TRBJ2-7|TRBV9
CASSVGTGGEYEQYF
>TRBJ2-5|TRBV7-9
CASSRGQGIKTQYF
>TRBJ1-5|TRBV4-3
CASSQGQNNQPQHF
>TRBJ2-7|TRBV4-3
CASSQEGQGFYEQYF
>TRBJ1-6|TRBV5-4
CASSPQAGSYNSPLHF
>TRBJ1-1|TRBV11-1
CASSPLPGYAFF
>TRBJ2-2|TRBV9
CASSVVSGGYTGELFF
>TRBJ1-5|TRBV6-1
CASSGKTVRGGNQPQHF
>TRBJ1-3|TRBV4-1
CASSQERTGIVLSGNTIYF
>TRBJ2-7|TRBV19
CASSIEEGATYEQYF
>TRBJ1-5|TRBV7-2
CASSSPVDQPQHF
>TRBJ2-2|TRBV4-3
CASSQDFSGPGELFF
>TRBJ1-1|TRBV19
CASHSGRPNTEAFF
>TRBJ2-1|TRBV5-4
CASSSGLAGADNEQFF
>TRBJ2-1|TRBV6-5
CASSYKAWRYNEQFF
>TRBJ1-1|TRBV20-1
CSARVVRDRAF
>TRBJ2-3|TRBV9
CASSVGGQPSTDTQYF
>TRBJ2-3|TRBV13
CASNLLTDTQYF
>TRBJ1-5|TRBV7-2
CASSLQGNQPQHF
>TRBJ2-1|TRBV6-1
CASRPVAGVFNEQFF
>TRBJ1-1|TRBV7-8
CASSLGGPNTEAFF
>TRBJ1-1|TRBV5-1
CASGQGEVNTEAFF
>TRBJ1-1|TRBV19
CASSKTGSHTEAFF
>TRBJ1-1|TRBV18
CASSPGRVNTEAFF
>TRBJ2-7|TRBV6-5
CASRNLYSEQYF
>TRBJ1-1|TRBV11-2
CASSLGARTLGEAFF
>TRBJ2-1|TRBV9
CASSVVLAGANEQFF
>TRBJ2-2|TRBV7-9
CASSAGPTANTGELFF
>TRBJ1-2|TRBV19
CATRAGGGYGYTF
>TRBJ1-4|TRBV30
CAWSVQTGVEKLFF
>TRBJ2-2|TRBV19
CASSWDRAGELFF
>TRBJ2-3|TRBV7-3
CASSPDGTSGRSDTQYF
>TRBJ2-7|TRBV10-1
CASSEALAGVVQYF
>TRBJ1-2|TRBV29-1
CSVTLQGANGYTF
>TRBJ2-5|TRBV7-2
CASSPTSGQETQYF
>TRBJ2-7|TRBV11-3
CASSLGYSSYEQYF
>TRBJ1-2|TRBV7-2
CASSYQTGEVIYGYTF
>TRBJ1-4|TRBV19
CASSRDRGTNEKLFF
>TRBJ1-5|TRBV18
CASSPPAISNQPQHF